This T cell receptor beta chain was sequenced during a study of T cells in Graves' hyperthyroidism and ophthalmopathy. The ends were cut back, 1 base at V and 1 base at J, with 4 bases in the middle. Per germline, CDR1 LNHNV and CDR2 YYDKDF (reference sequence). CDR3 length: 14 residues. Graves' hyperthyroidism is called stable when ophthalmopathy does not progress within 18 months. Patients aged 18 to 65 had newly diagnosed hyperthyroidism lasting under 2 months. This clonotype was counted a few times. There were TCR beta CDR3 regions amplified from RNA transcripts. HTBI primers were used for first-round RT-PCR of the TCR CDR3. Each CDR3 protein is one row after TCRdb ran MiXCR on the multiplex PCR reads. The table shows 700,000 or so distinct CDR3 sequences, with about a sixth occurring only once.

The source is a man younger than 30 with Graves' hyperthyroidism. This chain joins TRBV15 and TRBJ2-2, with D unresolved. The sequencing sample was made of blood. The CDR3 DNA follows: TGTGCCACCAGCAGAGTGGGGAACACCGGGGAGCTGTTTTTT. This codes for CATSRVGNTGELFF.